This entry is about one T cell receptor (beta chain). TCRdb re-called the 5' RACE reads with MiXCR, one entry per CDR3 protein. The table records about 660,000 distinct CDR3 sequences, about 9.4% of them present only once. The sample is drawn from a study of identical twins. CDR1 is MNHEY, CDR2 SVGAGI, per germline. Trimming pared 2 bases from V and 4 bases from J, leaving 12 bases between. This CDR3 region has 15 residues. Healthy Caucasians, and only they, were the donors. The sample was also linked to a second study, of yellow fever vaccine responses in identical twins.

Sequencing input: PBMCs. The sequence was collected from a woman aged 18-29 years in good health. The V gene is TRBV6-5, the J gene TRBJ2-1, with D possibly TRBD2 on 6 matching bases. In DNA, the CDR3 is TGTGCCAGCAGTTACCAGCGGGCCCTTTACAATGAGCAGTTCTTC. This encodes CASSYQRALYNEQFF.